What follows are 5 T cell receptor beta chains derived from one specimen sequenced in a study of T-cell reconstitution after alpha-beta-depleted transplantation in children. A TCRbeta library incorporating unique molecular identifiers was prepared. TCRdb recomputed calls from the PCR reads with MiXCR, one row per CDR3 protein. The table has more than 85,000 distinct CDR3 sequences, 10% seen once; the top ten hold around 8.5%. The sample was PBMCs from the stem cell graft donor, taken from the stem cell graft. These receptors were collected from a human donor who donated a stem cell graft to a child with acute lymphoblastic leukemia.

This clonotype was observed at least ten times. The rearrangement joins TRBV29-1 to TRBJ2-3; 7 bases are a match to TRBD2. With 4 bases clipped from V and 0 bases from J, the junction kept 7 bases outside the gene matches. The CDR3 has 15 amino acids. Germline assignment: CDR1 SQVTM and CDR2 ANQGSEA. For the CDR3, the DNA is TGCAGCGTTGTACTGCCTAGCGGCAGCACAGATACGCAGTATTTT. Its protein product is CSVVLPSGSTDTQYF.

At least ten counts were recorded for this clonotype. This chain uses TRBV7-3 with TRBJ1-5; D is unresolved. The V gene's germline CDR1 is SGHTA and CDR2 FQGTGA. This CDR3 is built from 13 residues. The V end was cut by 0 bases, the J end by 5 bases, with 5 bases between. CDR3: CASSLTRDQPQHF. CDR3 coding DNA: TGTGCCAGCAGCTTAACGCGAGATCAGCCCCAGCATTTT.

This clonotype was counted at least ten times. The rearrangement joins TRBV28 to TRBJ2-7, with TRBD2 matching 12 bases. V gave up 5 bases and J gave up 0 bases; unmatched junction bases: 5. The V gene's germline CDR1 is MDHEN and CDR2 SYDVKM. The CDR3 is made up of 16 amino acids. The CDR3 spells CASSRGLAGPSYEQYF. Here the CDR3 DNA reads TGTGCCAGCAGTCGAGGACTAGCGGGACCCTCCTACGAGCAGTACTTC.

This clonotype has at least ten counts. The rearrangement joins TRBV7-2 to TRBJ2-7, with 9 positions matching TRBD1. V lost 1 base and J lost 6; bases outside the gene matches: 4. Germline V gene sequence: CDR1 SGHTA, CDR2 FQGNSA. CDR3 length: 14 residues. CDR3 residues: CASSLGTGVLEQYF. Written as DNA, the CDR3 is TGTGCCAGCAGCTTAGGGACAGGGGTTCTCGAGCAGTACTTC.

This clonotype turned up a few times. The rearrangement uses TRBV27 and TRBJ2-7; 7 bases are shared with TRBD2. The CDR3 is 14 amino acids. V gave up 3 bases and J gave up 2 bases; unmatched junction bases: 4. CDR1 is MNHEY, CDR2 SMNVEV, per germline (reference sequence). The CDR3 DNA reads TGTGCCAGCAGTTTGGGAGGGAAACCCTACGAGCAGTACTTC. Its protein product is CASSLGGKPYEQYF.